Described below is a single T cell receptor (beta chain) sequence and its context. Its specificity is not known. A multiplex PCR was run with 60 Vbeta primers and 13 Jbeta primers. Sequencing was performed with immunoSEQ multiplex PCR; in TCRdb, only in-frame clones are kept and a portion is missing. The table includes around 150,000 clones, approximately 78% detected once. The data stem from a study of cytomegalovirus exposure and HLA in healthy donors. Study outcomes and limitations: There were reportedly fewer N-insertions in an Asian-associated ancestry cluster than the approximately 600-donor mean, in a later analysis.

Trimming pared 6 bases from V and 4 bases from J, leaving 13 bases between. The CDR3 is made up of 14 amino acids. The germline V gene encodes CDR1 LNHDA and CDR2 SQIVND (reference sequence). The sequenced sample consisted of PBMCs. The chain is built from TRBV19 and TRBJ1-3; maybe TRBD1 (5 bases). This sequence was found in a male donor in good health and CMV-seropositive. In DNA, the CDR3 is TGTGCCAGTAGGTCCGGCGGGGCCGGAAACACCATATATTTT. This gives the protein CASRSGGAGNTIYF.